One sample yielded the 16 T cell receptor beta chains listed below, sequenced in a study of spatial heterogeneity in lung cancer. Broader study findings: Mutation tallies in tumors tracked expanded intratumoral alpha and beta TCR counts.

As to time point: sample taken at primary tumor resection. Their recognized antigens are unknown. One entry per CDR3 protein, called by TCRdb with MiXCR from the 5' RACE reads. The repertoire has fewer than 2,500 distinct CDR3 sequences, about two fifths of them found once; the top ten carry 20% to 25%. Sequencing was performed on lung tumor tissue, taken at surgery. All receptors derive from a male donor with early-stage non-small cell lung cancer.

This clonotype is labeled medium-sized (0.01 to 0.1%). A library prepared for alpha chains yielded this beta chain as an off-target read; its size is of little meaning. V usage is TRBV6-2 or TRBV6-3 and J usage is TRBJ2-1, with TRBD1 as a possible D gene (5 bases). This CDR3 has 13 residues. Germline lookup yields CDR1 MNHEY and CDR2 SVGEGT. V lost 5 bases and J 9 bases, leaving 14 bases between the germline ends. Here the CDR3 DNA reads TGTGCCAGCAGTCCGAACCAGGGTGGTGAGCAGTTCTTC. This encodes CASSPNQGGEQFF.

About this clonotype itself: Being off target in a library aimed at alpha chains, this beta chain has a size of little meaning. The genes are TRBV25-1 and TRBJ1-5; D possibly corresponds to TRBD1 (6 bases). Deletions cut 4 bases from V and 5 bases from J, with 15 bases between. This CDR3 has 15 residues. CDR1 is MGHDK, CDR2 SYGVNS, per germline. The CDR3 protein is CASSGTETQDQPQHF. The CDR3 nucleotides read TGTGCCAGCAGTGGGACAGAAACCCAAGATCAGCCCCAGCATTTT.

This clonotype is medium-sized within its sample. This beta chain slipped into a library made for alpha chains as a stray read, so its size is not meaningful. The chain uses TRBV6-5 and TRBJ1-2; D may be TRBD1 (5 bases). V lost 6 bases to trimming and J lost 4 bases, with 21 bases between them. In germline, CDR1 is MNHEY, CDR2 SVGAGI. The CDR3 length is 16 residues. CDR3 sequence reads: CASRQLGAIRGYGYTF. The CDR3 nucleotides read TGTGCCAGCAGGCAGTTAGGGGCCATTCGCGGCTATGGCTACACCTTC.

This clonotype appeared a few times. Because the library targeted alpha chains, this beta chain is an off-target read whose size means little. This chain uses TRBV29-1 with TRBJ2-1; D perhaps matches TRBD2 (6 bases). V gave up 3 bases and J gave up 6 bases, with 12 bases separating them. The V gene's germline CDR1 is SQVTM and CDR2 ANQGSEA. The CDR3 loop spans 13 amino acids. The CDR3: CSVDLGLTNEQFF. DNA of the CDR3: TGCAGCGTTGATCTGGGACTGACCAATGAGCAGTTCTTC.

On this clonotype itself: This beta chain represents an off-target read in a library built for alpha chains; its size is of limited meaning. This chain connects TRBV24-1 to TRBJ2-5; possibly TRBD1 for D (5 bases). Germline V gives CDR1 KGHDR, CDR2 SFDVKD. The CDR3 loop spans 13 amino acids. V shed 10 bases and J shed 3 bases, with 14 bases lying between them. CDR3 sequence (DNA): TGTGCCACTTCAGTAGGGGCGGAAGAGACCCAGTACTTC. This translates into CATSVGAEETQYF.

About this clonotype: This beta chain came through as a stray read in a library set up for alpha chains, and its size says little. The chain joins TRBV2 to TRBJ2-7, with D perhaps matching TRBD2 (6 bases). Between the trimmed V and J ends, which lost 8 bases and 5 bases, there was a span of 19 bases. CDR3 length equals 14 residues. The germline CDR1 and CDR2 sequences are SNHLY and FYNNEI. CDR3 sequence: CASRAFGGLDEQYV. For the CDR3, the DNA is TGTGCCAGCCGAGCATTTGGAGGGCTGGACGAGCAGTACGTC.

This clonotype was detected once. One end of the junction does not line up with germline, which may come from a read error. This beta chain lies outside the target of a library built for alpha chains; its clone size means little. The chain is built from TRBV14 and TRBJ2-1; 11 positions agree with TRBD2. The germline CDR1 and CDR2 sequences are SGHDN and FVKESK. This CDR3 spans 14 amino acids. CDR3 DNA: TGTGCCAGCAGCCATCCGGGACTAGCGGAAGAGCGGATCTTC. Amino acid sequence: CASSHPGLAEERIF.

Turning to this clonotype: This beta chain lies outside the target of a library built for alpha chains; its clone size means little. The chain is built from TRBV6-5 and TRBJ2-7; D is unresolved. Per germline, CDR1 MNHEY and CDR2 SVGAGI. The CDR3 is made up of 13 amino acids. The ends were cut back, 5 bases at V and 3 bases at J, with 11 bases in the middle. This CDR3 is CASSPRGSYEQYF. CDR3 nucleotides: TGTGCCAGCAGTCCCCGAGGTAGCTACGAGCAGTACTTC.

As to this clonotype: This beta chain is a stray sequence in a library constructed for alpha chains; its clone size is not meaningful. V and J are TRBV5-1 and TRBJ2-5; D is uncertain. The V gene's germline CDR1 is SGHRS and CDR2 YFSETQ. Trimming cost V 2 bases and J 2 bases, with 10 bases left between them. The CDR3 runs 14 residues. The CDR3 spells CASSFKGRQETQYF. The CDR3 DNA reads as TGCGCCAGCAGCTTCAAGGGTCGGCAAGAGACCCAGTACTTC.

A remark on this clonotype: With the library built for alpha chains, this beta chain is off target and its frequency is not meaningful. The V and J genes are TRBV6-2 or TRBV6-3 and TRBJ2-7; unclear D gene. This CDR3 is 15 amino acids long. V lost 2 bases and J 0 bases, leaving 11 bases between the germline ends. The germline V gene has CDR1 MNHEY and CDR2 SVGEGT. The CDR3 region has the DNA TGTGCCAGCAGTTACCAAGTAGGAACCTCCTACGAGCAGTACTTC. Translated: CASSYQVGTSYEQYF.

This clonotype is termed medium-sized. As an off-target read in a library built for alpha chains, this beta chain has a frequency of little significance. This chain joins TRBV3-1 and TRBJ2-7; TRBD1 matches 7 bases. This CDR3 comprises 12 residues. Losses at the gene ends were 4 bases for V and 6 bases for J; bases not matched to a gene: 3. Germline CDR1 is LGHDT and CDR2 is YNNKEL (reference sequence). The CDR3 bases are TGTGCCAGCAGCCCACAGGGGTTCGAGCAGTACTTC. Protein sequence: CASSPQGFEQYF.

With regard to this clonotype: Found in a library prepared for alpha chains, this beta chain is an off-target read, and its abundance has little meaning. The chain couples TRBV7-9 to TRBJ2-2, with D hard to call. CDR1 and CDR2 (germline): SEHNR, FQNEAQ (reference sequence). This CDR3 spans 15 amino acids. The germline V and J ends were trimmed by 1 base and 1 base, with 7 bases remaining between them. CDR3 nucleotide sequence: TGTGCCAGCAGCTTAGACTCAGGGAACACCGGGGAGCTGTTTTTT. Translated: CASSLDSGNTGELFF.

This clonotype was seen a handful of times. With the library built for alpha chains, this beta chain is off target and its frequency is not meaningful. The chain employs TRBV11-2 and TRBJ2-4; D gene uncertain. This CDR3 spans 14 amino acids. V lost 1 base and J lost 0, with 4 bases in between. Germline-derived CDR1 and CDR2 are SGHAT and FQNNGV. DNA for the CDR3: TGTGCCAGCAGCTTAGCATTAGCCAAAAACATTCAGTACTTC. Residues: CASSLALAKNIQYF. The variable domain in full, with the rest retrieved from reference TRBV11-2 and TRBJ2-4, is EAGVAQSPRYKIIEKRQSVAFWCNPISGHATLYWYQQILGQGPKLLIQFQNNGVVDDSQLPKDRFSAERLKGVDSTLKIQPAKLEDSAVYLCASSLALAKNIQYFGAGTRLSVL.

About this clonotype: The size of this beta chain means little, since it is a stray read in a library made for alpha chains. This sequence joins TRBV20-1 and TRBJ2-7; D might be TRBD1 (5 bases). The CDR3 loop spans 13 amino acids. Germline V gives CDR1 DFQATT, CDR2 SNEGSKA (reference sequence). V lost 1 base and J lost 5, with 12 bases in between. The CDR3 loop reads CSARVAGQNEQYF. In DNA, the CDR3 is TGCAGTGCTAGAGTGGCTGGACAAAACGAGCAGTACTTC.

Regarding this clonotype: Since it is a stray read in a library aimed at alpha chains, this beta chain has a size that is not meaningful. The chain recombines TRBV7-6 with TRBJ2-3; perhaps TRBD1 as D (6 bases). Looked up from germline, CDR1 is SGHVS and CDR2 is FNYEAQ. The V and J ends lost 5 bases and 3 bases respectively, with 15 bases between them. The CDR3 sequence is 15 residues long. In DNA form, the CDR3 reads TGTGCCAGCAGCACCTCAGGGGCTTGGACAGATACGCAGTATTTT. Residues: CASSTSGAWTDTQYF.

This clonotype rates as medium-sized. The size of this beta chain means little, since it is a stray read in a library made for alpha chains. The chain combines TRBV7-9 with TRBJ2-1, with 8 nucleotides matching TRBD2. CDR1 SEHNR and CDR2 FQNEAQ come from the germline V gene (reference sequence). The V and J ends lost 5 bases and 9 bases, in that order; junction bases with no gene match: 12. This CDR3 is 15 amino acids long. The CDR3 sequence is CASSVQRGRVSEQFF. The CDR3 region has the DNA TGTGCCAGCAGCGTCCAGCGGGGGCGAGTTAGTGAGCAGTTCTTC.